The 24 T cell receptor beta chains below come from one sample, sequenced in a study of metastatic and nonmetastatic thyroid tumors. TCRdb ran MiXCR on the PCR reads. Among about 20,000 clones listed, 24% were seen once. No patient had received any treatment before thyroid surgery. The sequencing input was tumor tissue. The receptors originated from a female donor with papillary thyroid cancer or a benign thyroid nodule (not recorded which). Some clones in this sample may be carry-over from other donors' samples.

This clone was counted ten times or more. V and J are TRBV19 and TRBJ1-5; no clear D gene. Trimming shortened V by 6 bases and J by 4 bases, and 10 bases separated the two germline ends. Germline values: CDR1 LNHDA, CDR2 SQIVND (reference sequence). The CDR3 is 13 residues long. This CDR3 reads CASRNGRNQPQHF. Written as DNA, the CDR3 is TGTGCCAGTAGGAACGGTCGGAATCAGCCCCAGCATTTT. Together with reference TRBV19 and TRBJ1-5, the CDR3 gives the full variable domain: DGGITQSPKYLFRKEGQNVTLSCEQNLNHDAMYWYRQDPGQGLRLIYYSQIVNDFQKGDIAEGYSVSREKKESFPLTVTSAQKNPTAFYLCASRNGRNQPQHFGDGTRLSIL.

This clone was detected many times. This chain connects TRBV19 to TRBJ2-7, with 7 bases lining up with TRBD1. Germline CDR1 is LNHDA and CDR2 is SQIVND (reference sequence). The trim removed 4 bases at V and 2 bases at J, leaving 5 bases unmatched. The CDR3 is made up of 14 amino acids. The CDR3 loop reads CASSTRQGPYEQYF. Here the CDR3 DNA reads TGTGCCAGTAGTACTCGACAGGGACCCTACGAGCAGTACTTC.

The V call is TRBV20-1, the J call TRBJ2-7, with 11 nucleotides matching TRBD1. The germline V gene has CDR1 DFQATT and CDR2 SNEGSKA (reference sequence). This CDR3 has 13 residues. This CDR3 reads CSRRGTGGSEQYF. The CDR3, as DNA: TGCAGCAGGAGGGGGACAGGGGGTTCCGAGCAGTACTTC.

The rearrangement uses TRBV5-1 and TRBJ2-5; the match to TRBD2 covers 7 bases. Per the germline V gene, CDR1 is SGHRS and CDR2 is YFSETQ. The CDR3 length is 15 residues. Trimming took 5 bases from V and 2 from J; bases not matched to a gene: 9. Here the CDR3 DNA reads TGCGCCAGCAGTCTAGCGGTATGCCCACAAGAGACCCAGTACTTC. The encoded protein is CASSLAVCPQETQYF. Looking up the rest from reference TRBV5-1 and TRBJ2-5 gives the full variable domain: KAGVTQTPRYLIKTRGQQVTLSCSPISGHRSVSWYQQTPGQGLQFLFEYFSETQRNKGNFPGRFSGRQFSNSRSEMNVSTLELGDSALYLCASSLAVCPQETQYFGPGTRLLVL.

Of note for this clone: Germline is not matched at one junction end, which may reflect a read error. The CDR3 nucleotides read TGTGCCAGCAGCAAGGGGTGGAATCACTATCTTAGCAATCAGCCACAGCATTTT. It is translated as CASSKGWNHYLSNQPQHF. The V and J genes are TRBV6-5 and TRBJ1-5; D may be TRBD1 (5 bases). The length of the CDR3 is 18 residues. Germline V CDR1 and CDR2: MNHEY, SVGAGI.

The chain combines TRBV6-2 or TRBV6-3 with TRBJ2-7; 13 bases align to TRBD2. V lost 2 bases, J lost 4 bases, and 2 bases stayed unmatched. Germline V CDR1 and CDR2: MNHEY, SVGEGT. CDR3 length: 15 residues. The CDR3 loop is CASSYPTSGRYEQYF. The CDR3 DNA reads TGTGCCAGCAGTTACCCGACTAGCGGGAGGTACGAGCAGTACTTC.

CDR3 residues: CASNQGRGSHQHF. The CDR3 DNA follows: TGCGCCAGCAATCAGGGGCGAGGTTCGCACCAACATTTT. The rearrangement joins TRBV10-2 to TRBJ1-5; weak D call: TRBD1 (6 bases). There are 13 residues in the CDR3. Germline CDR1 WSHSY, CDR2 SAAADI. The V and J ends lost 7 bases and 16 bases respectively, with 23 bases between them.

In this sample, this clone is medium-sized. The chain recombines TRBV28 with TRBJ2-3; D possibly corresponds to TRBD1 (5 bases). CDR1 MDHEN and CDR2 SYDVKM come from the germline V gene. The V gene lost 2 bases and the J gene lost 6 bases, with 18 bases spanning the gap. This CDR3 region has 16 residues. CDR3 amino acids: CASSLNRIVGADTQYF. The CDR3 DNA follows: TGTGCCAGCAGTTTAAACAGGATCGTTGGGGCGGATACGCAGTATTTT.

This chain connects TRBV9 to TRBJ1-1; perhaps TRBD1 as D (5 bases). The CDR3 loop spans 14 amino acids. Trimming took 4 bases from V and 10 from J, leaving 20 bases between them. Germline loops: CDR1 SGDLS, CDR2 YYNGEE. DNA of the CDR3: TGTGCCAGCAGCTCGGCGAGGGACTATGGAATAGCTTTCTTT. Translating gives CASSSARDYGIAFF.

The V call is TRBV27, the J call TRBJ2-5; D is undetermined. CDR3 length: 13 amino acids. Per germline, CDR1 MNHEY and CDR2 SMNVEV (reference sequence). The V end lost 6 bases, the J end lost 4 bases, and 12 bases lay between the germline ends. Written as DNA, the CDR3 is TGTGCCAGCAGCCGAGCCGTTAGAGAGACCCAGTACTTC. It specifies CASSRAVRETQYF.

This clone was counted between two and nine times. Since a much larger clone is just one base distant, this may be a read error. This chain links TRBV2 with TRBJ2-5; D possibly matches TRBD1 or TRBD2 (5 bases each). The germline CDR1 and CDR2 sequences are SNHLY and FYNNEI. This CDR3 is built from 10 residues. In nucleotides, the CDR3 is TGTGCCAGCAGTGGTCTAGGGTGGGGGTTC. Its protein is CASSGLGWGF. Using reference TRBV2 and TRBJ2-5 for the parts outside the CDR3, the full variable domain is EPEVTQTPSHQVTQMGQEVILRCVPISNHLYFYWYRQILGQKVEFLVSFYNNEISEKSEIFDDQFSVERPDGSNFTLKIRSTKLEDSAMYFCASSGLGWGFGPGTRLLVL.

This clone has more than one count but fewer than ten. An end of the junction differs from the germline gene, which may be a read error. V gene TRBV11-2 combines with J gene TRBJ2-2, with 7 positions matching TRBD2. The CDR3 extends over 16 amino acids. Germline V gene sequence: CDR1 SGHAT, CDR2 FQNNGV. The CDR3 region is CASSFWLSGNTVELFF. In DNA, the CDR3 is TGTGCCAGCAGCTTCTGGCTGAGCGGGAACACCGTGGAGCTGTTTTTT.

This clone has only a few counts. The chain is built from TRBV19 and TRBJ2-2, with no clear D. V was cut by 3 bases and J by 4 bases, with 9 bases left in between. CDR3 length: 14 residues. Germline V lookup: CDR1 LNHDA, CDR2 SQIVND (reference sequence). DNA of the CDR3: TGTGCCAGTAGTATCGCGGCCTCCACCGGGGAGCTGTTTTTT. Protein sequence: CASSIAASTGELFF.

This clone showed up just once. V is TRBV5-8 and J is TRBJ2-2, with TRBD1 matching 8 bases. With V trimmed by 5 bases and J by 1 base, 4 bases remained unmatched. The CDR3 consists of 15 residues. CDR1 is SGHTS, CDR2 YDEGEE, per germline. Here the CDR3 reads CASSVGQVNTGELFF. The DNA for the CDR3 is TGTGCCAGCAGTGTGGGACAGGTGAACACCGGGGAGCTGTTTTTT. Using reference TRBV5-8 and TRBJ2-2 for the parts outside the CDR3, the full variable domain is EAGVTQSPTHLIKTRGQQATLRCSPISGHTSVYWYQQALGLGLQFLLWYDEGEERNRGNFPPRFSGRQFPNYSSELNVNALELEDSALYLCASSVGQVNTGELFFGEGSRLTVL.

The chain is built from TRBV6-1 and TRBJ1-5; no clear D gene. CDR1 is MNHNS and CDR2 is SASEGT in the germline V gene. V gave up 2 bases and J gave up 6 bases, with 8 bases separating them. The CDR3 runs to 13 residues. CDR3 sequence: CASSERLGQPQHF. The DNA for the CDR3 is TGTGCCAGCAGTGAAAGATTGGGTCAGCCCCAGCATTTT.

This clone was detected ten times or more. The V call is TRBV19, the J call TRBJ2-5; TRBD2 might be the D (5 bases). This CDR3 contains 14 residues. CDR1 is LNHDA, CDR2 SQIVND, per germline (reference sequence). V was cut by 5 bases and J by 5 bases, with 15 bases left in between. The CDR3 reads CASSSWGSGETQYF. CDR3 in DNA: TGTGCCAGTAGTTCCTGGGGTTCGGGGGAGACCCAGTACTTC.

At least ten counts were recorded for this clone. This chain's CDR3 is CASSPPASGRAKNEQFF. The CDR3 DNA sequence: TGTGCCAGCAGCCCCCCCGCTAGCGGTCGAGCAAAAAATGAGCAGTTCTTC. The chain employs TRBV3-1 and TRBJ2-1; 7 bases match TRBD2. V lost 4 bases, J lost 7 bases, and 16 bases stayed unmatched. Germline CDR1 reads LGHDT; CDR2 reads YNNKEL (reference sequence). The CDR3 consists of 17 residues.

This clone was picked up many times. The chain has TRBV11-1 and TRBJ2-7; 10 positions agree with TRBD1. The CDR3 sequence is 16 residues long. The germline V gene encodes CDR1 SGHAT and CDR2 FQDESV (reference sequence). V dropped 0 bases and J dropped 5; count of bases not matched to a gene: 7. The CDR3 DNA sequence: TGTGCCAGCAGCTTAGCGTCCGGGACAGGGGTCAACGAGCAGTACTTC. Protein sequence: CASSLASGTGVNEQYF.

By proportion, this clone is medium-sized. The J gene is TRBJ2-3, the V gene TRBV28; 10 bases are a match to TRBD2. The V gene's germline CDR1 is MDHEN and CDR2 SYDVKM. Losses at the gene ends were 4 bases for V and 0 bases for J; bases not matched to a gene: 1. CDR3 length: 15 amino acids. The CDR3 nucleotides are TGTGCCAGCAGTTCGACTAGCGGGAGCACAGATACGCAGTATTTT. Translated: CASSSTSGSTDTQYF.

This clone was observed a few times. A much larger clone differs by one base, so this may be a read error. The chain combines TRBV2 with TRBJ2-7; D is perhaps TRBD1 (6 bases). V was cut by 8 bases and J by 3 bases, with 17 bases left in between. Germline lookup yields CDR1 SNHLY and CDR2 FYNNEI. This CDR3 spans 14 amino acids. The CDR3 nucleotides are TGTGCCAGCCTGAGTTGGGGCAGGGGCTACGAGCAGTACTTC. It encodes CASLSWGRGYEQYF.

This clone has ten or more counts. The rearrangement joins TRBV2 to TRBJ2-1; 7 bases agree with TRBD1. Per germline, CDR1 SNHLY and CDR2 FYNNEI. The CDR3 runs to 16 residues. V dropped 3 bases and J dropped 8; count of bases not matched to a gene: 13. The CDR3: CASSDTIDRVGDEQFF. DNA of the CDR3: TGTGCCAGCAGTGACACTATAGACAGGGTAGGTGATGAGCAGTTCTTC.

This rearrangement joins TRBV11-3 to TRBJ2-7; D gene unclear. V lost 4 bases and J 1 base, leaving 14 bases between the germline ends. This CDR3 is built from 15 residues. Germline values: CDR1 SGHNT, CDR2 YENEEA. CDR3 residues: CASSSAYPLSYEQYF. Written as DNA, the CDR3 is TGTGCCAGCAGCTCCGCGTACCCTCTATCCTACGAGCAGTACTTC.

The chain couples TRBV27 to TRBJ2-7; tentatively, D is TRBD2 (6 bases). The CDR3 is made up of 13 amino acids. Deletions cut 8 bases from V and 6 bases from J, with 17 bases between. CDR1 is MNHEY, CDR2 SMNVEV, per germline (reference sequence). The CDR3 nucleotides are TGTGCCAGCTCCGGGACTCTACGTGGCGAGCAGTACTTC. This translates into CASSGTLRGEQYF.

Concerning this clone itself: One end of the junction is discordant with germline, which a read error may explain. The chain carries TRBV2 and TRBJ2-5; D possibly corresponds to TRBD2 (6 bases). From germline, CDR1 is SNHLY and CDR2 FYNNEI. The CDR3 is 19 residues long. The CDR3 nucleotides read TGTGCCAGCATTGCGGGGTATGGTTCCGAGGCGGAGAACCAAGAAACCCAGTACTTC. It codes for CASIAGYGSEAENQETQYF.